A selection of T cell receptor beta chains follows, all from one sample in a study of blood T cell repertoires in COVID-19. Only in-frame clones appear in the TCRdb table, and some are missing; sequencing was by immunoSEQ multiplex PCR. Of under 250,000 clones in the sample, 82% are singletons; the top ten hold 3% to 4%. Material: PBMCs or T cells enriched from blood (not recorded which). The receptor source for this set is a woman aged 55-70 years who had recovered from COVID-19. Both conserved end residues are part of each CDR3.

v_gene,j_gene,CDR3aa
TRBV2,TRBJ2-3,CASSDSDTQYF
TRBV23-1,TRBJ2-6,CASSQLTKPIQGDGANVLTF
TRBV5-1,TRBJ2-7,CASSLAGGSTTYEQYF
TRBV18,TRBJ1-4,CASSPRENNEKLFF
TRBV10-3,TRBJ1-2,CAISEQGTYGYTF
TRBV2,TRBJ1-1,CASSARQGMNTEAFF
TRBV10-3,TRBJ2-7,CAISESTGEVHEQYF
TRBV6-1,TRBJ2-2,CASSEMLWAAETAGELFF
TRBV5-5,TRBJ2-5,CASSLLQVYGETQYF
TRBV11-2,TRBJ2-1,CASSLGLLNEQFF
TRBV10-3,TRBJ2-3,CASGGGGVDTQYF
TRBV5-4,TRBJ1-1,CASSLQNTEAFF
TRBV5-1,TRBJ1-2,CASSPDQGASNYGYTF
TRBV5-1,TRBJ1-2,CASSLTAGPAYGYTF
TRBV14,TRBJ1-3,CASSQGHGSGNTIYF
TRBV4-2,TRBJ2-1,CASSQVSGGTGFVNEQFF
TRBV5-4,TRBJ2-2,CASSLEQGQDGELFF
TRBV4-3,TRBJ2-3,CASSQGGLAGAPSTDTQYF
TRBV5-6,TRBJ1-2,CASSWTGGFYGYTF
TRBV27,TRBJ1-5,CASSTTGRGKDQPQHF
TRBV5-1,TRBJ2-3,CASSRADTQYF
TRBV19,TRBJ2-1,CASSIGSGQGPYNEQFF
TRBV4-2,TRBJ2-7,CASSHYRASYEQYF
TRBV11-2,TRBJ2-5,CASSPGLGGETQYF
TRBV5-4,TRBJ2-1,CASSENSGPYNEQFF
TRBV5-1,TRBJ2-1,CASSHRTSGGGNEQFF
TRBV11-1,TRBJ2-3,CASSSTSGGAGDTQYF
TRBV5-1,TRBJ2-5,CASSLEYSQETQYF
TRBV6-2/TRBV6-3,TRBJ1-3,CASSYNSPGSSGNTIYF
TRBV19,TRBJ2-2,CASSVGLDTGELFF
TRBV11-2,TRBJ1-3,CASSFRGQSSGNTIYF
TRBV5-1,TRBJ1-2,CASSLEGARHYGYTF
TRBV7-9,TRBJ1-6,CASSLDGSFNSPLHF
TRBV3-1/TRBV3-2,TRBJ1-1,CASSHSNRGGAFF
TRBV7-2,TRBJ2-1,CASSNGDSYNEQFF
TRBV9,TRBJ2-1,CASSVGGQSSYNEQFF
TRBV3-1/TRBV3-2,TRBJ2-1,CASSQEKLAGYLNEQFF
TRBV27,TRBJ2-3,CASSLSWLTTDTQYF
TRBV5-1,TRBJ2-2,CASSGEVENTGELFF
TRBV28,TRBJ2-1,CASSLGGQGSYNEQFF
TRBV7-8,TRBJ1-2,CASSLRAGVLYGYTF
TRBV5-1,TRBJ2-5,CASSLRPGRETQYF
TRBV5-4,TRBJ2-1,CASSSTSGSSYNEQFF
TRBV3-1/TRBV3-2,TRBJ1-5,CASSQSWTDTDQPQHF
TRBV11-2,TRBJ1-5,CASSPGGHQLQHF
TRBV4-2,TRBJ2-4,CASSRSRMANIQYF
TRBV6-5,TRBJ1-2,CASGVSGADYGYTF
TRBV3-1/TRBV3-2,TRBJ2-5,CASSQDLGEKETQYF
TRBV5-4,TRBJ1-2,CASSFRDRDGYTF
TRBV11-2,TRBJ1-2,CASSPSVLNYGYTF
TRBV6-2/TRBV6-3,TRBJ1-1,CASSSAGGGAGGTEAFF
TRBV7-9,TRBJ1-2,CASSLVGQPKNYGYTF
TRBV2,TRBJ2-7,CASSARQGYEQYF
TRBV2,TRBJ2-5,CASSEGAGWETQYF